This TCR beta chain was sequenced in a study of lymphopenia after photon versus proton radiotherapy. The protocol was immunoSEQ multiplex PCR, while the TCRdb copy is restricted to in-frame clones and leaves out a portion. The sample shows some 170,000 clones, approximately 86% of them seen only once. The V gene lost 5 bases and the J gene lost 3 bases, with 8 bases spanning the gap. From germline, CDR1 is MNHEY and CDR2 SMNVEV (reference sequence). CDR3 length: 13 amino acids. This sequence joins TRBV27 and TRBJ2-4; possibly TRBD2 for D (5 bases). This sample comprised peripheral blood, obtained from a patient treated with photon-based radiotherapy. This TCR was recovered from a man aged 50 or older with gastric cancer. CDR3 residues: CASSGLLKNIQYF. The DNA of the CDR3 is TGTGCCAGCAGTGGACTCCTCAAAAACATTCAGTACTTC.